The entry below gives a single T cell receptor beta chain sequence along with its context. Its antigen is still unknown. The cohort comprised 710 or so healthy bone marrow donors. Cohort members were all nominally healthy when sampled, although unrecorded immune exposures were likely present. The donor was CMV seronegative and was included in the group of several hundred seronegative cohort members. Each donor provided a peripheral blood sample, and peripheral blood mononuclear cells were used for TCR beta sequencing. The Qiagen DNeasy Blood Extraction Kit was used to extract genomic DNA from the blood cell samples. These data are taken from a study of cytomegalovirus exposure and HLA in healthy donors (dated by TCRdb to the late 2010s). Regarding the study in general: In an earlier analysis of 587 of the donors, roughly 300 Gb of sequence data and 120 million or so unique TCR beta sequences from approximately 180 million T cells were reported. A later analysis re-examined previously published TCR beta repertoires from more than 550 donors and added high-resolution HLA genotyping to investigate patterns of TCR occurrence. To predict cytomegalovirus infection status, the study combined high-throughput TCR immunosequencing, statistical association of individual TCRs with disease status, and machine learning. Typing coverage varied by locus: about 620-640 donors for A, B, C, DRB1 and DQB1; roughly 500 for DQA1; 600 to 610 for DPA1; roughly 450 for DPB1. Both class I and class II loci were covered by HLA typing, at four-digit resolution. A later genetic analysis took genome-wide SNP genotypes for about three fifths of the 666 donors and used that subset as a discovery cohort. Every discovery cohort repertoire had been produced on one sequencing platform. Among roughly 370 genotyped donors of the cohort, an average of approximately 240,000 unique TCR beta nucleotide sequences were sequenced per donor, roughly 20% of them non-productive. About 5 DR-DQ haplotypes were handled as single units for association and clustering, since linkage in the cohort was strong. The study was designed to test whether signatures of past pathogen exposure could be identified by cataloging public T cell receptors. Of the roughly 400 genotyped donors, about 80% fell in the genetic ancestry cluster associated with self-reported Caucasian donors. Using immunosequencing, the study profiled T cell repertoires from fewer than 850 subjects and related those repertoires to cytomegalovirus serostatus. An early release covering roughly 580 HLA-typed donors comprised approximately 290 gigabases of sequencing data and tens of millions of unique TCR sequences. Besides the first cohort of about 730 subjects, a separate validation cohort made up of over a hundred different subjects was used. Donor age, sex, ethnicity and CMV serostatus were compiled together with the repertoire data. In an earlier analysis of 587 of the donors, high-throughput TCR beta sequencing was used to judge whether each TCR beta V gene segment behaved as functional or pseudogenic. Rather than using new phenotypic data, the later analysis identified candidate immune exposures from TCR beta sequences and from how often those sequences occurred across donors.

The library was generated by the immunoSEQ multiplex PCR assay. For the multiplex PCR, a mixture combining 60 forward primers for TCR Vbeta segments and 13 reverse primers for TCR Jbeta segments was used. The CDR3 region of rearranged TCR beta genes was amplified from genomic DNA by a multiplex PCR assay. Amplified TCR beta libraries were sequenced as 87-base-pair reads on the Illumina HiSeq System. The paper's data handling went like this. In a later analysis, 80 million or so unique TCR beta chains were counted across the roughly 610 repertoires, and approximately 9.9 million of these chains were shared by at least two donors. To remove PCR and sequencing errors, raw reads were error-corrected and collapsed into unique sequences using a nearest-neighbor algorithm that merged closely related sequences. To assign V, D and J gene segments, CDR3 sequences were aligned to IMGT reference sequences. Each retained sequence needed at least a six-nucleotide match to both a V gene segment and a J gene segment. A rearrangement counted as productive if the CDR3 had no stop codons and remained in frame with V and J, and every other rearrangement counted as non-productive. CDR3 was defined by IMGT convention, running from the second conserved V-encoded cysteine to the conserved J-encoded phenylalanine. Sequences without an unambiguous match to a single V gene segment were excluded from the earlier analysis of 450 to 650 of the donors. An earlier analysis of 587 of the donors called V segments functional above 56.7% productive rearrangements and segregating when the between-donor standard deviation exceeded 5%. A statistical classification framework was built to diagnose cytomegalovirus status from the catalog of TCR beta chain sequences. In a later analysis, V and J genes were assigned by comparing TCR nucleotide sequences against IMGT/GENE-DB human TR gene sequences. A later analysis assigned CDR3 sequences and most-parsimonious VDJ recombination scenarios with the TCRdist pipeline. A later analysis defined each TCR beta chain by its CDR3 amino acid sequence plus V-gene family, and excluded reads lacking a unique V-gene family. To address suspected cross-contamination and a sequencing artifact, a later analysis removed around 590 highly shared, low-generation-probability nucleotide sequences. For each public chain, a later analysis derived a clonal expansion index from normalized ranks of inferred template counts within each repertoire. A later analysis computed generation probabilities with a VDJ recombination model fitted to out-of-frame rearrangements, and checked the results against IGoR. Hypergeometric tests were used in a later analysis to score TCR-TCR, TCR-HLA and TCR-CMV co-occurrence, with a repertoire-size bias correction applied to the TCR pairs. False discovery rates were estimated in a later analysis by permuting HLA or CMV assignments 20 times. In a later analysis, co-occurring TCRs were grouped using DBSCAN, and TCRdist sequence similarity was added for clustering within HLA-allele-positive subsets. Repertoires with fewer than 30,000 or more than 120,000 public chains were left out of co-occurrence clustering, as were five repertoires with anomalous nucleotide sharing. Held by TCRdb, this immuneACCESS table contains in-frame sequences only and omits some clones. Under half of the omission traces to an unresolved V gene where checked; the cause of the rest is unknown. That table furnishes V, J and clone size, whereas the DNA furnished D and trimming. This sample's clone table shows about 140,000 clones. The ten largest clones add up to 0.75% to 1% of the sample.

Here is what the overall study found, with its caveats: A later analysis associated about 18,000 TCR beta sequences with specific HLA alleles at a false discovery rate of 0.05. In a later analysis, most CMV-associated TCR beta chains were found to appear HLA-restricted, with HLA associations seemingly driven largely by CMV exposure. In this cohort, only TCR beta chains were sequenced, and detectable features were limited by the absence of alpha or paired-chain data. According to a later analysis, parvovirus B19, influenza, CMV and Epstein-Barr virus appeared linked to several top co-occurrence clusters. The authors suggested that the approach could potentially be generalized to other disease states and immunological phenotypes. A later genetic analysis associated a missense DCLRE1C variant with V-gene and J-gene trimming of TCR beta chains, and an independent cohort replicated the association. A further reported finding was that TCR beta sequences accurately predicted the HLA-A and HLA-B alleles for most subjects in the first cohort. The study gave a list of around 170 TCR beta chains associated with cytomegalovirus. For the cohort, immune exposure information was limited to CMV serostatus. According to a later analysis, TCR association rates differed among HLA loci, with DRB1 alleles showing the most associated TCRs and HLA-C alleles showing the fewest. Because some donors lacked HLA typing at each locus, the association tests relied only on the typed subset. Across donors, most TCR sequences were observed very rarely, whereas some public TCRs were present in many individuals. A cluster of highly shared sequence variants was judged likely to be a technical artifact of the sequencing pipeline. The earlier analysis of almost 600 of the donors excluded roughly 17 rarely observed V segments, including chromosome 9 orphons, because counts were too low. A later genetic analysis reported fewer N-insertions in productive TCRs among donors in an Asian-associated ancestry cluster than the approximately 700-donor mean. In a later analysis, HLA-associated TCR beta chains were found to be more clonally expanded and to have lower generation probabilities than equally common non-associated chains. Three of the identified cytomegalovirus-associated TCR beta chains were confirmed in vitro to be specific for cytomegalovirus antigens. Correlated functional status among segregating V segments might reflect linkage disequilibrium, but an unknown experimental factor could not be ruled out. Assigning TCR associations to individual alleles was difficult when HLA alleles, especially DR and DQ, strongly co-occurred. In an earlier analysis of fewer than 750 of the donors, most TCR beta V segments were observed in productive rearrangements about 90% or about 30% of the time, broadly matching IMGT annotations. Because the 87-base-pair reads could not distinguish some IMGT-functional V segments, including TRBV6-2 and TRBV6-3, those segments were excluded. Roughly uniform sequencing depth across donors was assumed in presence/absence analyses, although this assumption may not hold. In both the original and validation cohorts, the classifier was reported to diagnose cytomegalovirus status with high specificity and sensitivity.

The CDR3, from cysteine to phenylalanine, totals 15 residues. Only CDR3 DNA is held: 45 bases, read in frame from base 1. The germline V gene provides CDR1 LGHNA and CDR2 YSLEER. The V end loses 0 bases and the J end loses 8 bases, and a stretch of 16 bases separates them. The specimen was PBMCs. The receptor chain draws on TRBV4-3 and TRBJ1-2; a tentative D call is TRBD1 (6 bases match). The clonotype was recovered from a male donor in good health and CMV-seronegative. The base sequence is TGCGCCAGCAGCCAAGATTTTAGGGGGATGAGGGGCTACACCTTC. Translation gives CASSQDFRGMRGYTF.